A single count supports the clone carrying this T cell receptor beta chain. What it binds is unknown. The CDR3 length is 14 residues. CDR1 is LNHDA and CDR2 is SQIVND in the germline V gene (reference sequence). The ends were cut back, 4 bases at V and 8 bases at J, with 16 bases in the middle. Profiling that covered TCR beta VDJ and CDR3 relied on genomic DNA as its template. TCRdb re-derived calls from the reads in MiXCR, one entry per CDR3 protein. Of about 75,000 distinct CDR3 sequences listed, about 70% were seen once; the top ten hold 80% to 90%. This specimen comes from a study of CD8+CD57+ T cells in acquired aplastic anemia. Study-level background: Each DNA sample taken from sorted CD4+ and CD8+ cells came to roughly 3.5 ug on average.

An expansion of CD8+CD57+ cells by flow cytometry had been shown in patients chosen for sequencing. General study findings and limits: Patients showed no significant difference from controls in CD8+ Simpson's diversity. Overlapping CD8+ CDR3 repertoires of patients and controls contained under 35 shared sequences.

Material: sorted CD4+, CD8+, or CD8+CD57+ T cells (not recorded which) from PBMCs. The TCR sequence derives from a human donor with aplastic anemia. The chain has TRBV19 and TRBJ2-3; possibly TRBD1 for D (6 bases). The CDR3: CASSTSLQGSTQYF. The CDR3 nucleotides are TGTGCCAGTAGTACATCGCTACAGGGAAGTACGCAGTATTTT.